The T cell receptor (beta chain) under discussion was sequenced for a study of cytomegalovirus exposure and HLA in healthy donors. With 60 Vbeta and 13 Jbeta primers, the PCR was carried out. Only in-frame clones appear in the TCRdb table, and some are missing; sequencing was by immunoSEQ multiplex PCR. Seen here are more than 85,000 clones, just over 75% observed once, and the top ten hold around 15%. The CDR3 is made up of 14 amino acids. Per germline, CDR1 MNHEY and CDR2 SMNVEV (reference sequence). This receptor was obtained from a man aged 30-40 years in good health and CMV-seropositive. The chain employs TRBV27 and TRBJ2-5; D possibly corresponds to TRBD2 (7 bases). The DNA end is more similar to TRBJ2-7, so the J call may be wrong. Sequencing was done on a sample of PBMCs. CDR3 region: CASSWGGGSYEQYF. The CDR3 DNA sequence: TGTGCCAGCAGTTGGGGAGGGGGTTCCTACGAGCAGTACTTC.